This TCR beta chain comes out of a study of blood T cell repertoires in COVID-19. About the study: Acute-phase and convalescent COVID-19 samples originated in the United States, Italy and Spain.

V gave up 7 bases and J gave up 2 bases, with 11 bases separating them. The CDR3 covers 13 residues. Germline CDR1 LNHNV, CDR2 YYDKDF (reference sequence). Data came from immunoSEQ multiplex PCR; TCRdb stores just in-frame clones and leaves some out. This sample has approximately 200,000 clones, with around 89% found just once. Sequenced: peripheral blood. The clonotype was recovered from a woman aged 25 to 39 with acute or convalescent COVID-19. This chain connects TRBV15 to TRBJ1-2, with a tentative D call TRBD1 (6 bases). In DNA, the CDR3 is TGTGCCACCACCTCCGGGACAAACTATGGCTACACCTTC. Protein sequence: CATTSGTNYGYTF.